This T cell receptor beta chain was retrieved from a study of blood T cell repertoires in COVID-19. In the study overall: The United States, Italy and Spain supplied acute and convalescent COVID-19 samples.

Libraries were prepared by immunoSEQ multiplex PCR; TCRdb keeps only in-frame clonotypes and omits some of them. The sample holds 250,000 or so clones, approximately 85% seen once. This CDR3 region has 16 residues. With 5 bases removed from V and 5 bases from J, the gap between germline ends came to 22 bases. Germline V CDR1 and CDR2: MGHRA, YSYEKL. V and J are TRBV4-1 and TRBJ2-7; D call uncertain. The sample consisted of PBMCs or T cells enriched from blood (not recorded which). The TCR was taken from a woman in her forties or fifties who had recovered from COVID-19. Here the CDR3 DNA reads TGCGCCAGCAGCTCCCCAGGTAGAACTCCAGGCCACGAGCAGTACTTC. It specifies CASSSPGRTPGHEQYF.